The next 27 T cell receptor beta chains were all read from a single sample in a study of molecular identifiers for immune sequencing clone quantification. Each CDR3 protein gets one entry after TCRdb re-called the PCR reads with MiXCR. The sample has over 50,000 distinct CDR3 sequences, just over 35% seen once. The sequenced sample was naive CD8+ T cells from blood, with Jurkat cell RNA spiked in. Subset denoted: FACS-sorted CD8+CD4-CCR7+CD45RA+ naive T cells. Receptors originate from a human donor in good health. Some libraries in this study had Jurkat cell RNA spiked in.

This clonotype was found a few times. The rearrangement links TRBV7-9 to TRBJ2-1, with 13 nucleotides matching TRBD2. CDR1 and CDR2 (germline): SEHNR, FQNEAQ (reference sequence). The CDR3 sequence is 18 residues long. V lost 1 base to trimming and J lost 6 bases; unmatched junction nucleotides: 9. The CDR3 DNA sequence: TGTGCCAGCAGCTTAGTCAGGTTCGGGACTAGCGGGATCAATGAGCAGTTCTTC. It is translated as CASSLVRFGTSGINEQFF.

A remark on this clonotype: With a much larger clone just one base away, this may be a read error. The final CDR3 position lacks the conserved phenylalanine or tryptophan, pointing to a likely read error. The chain carries TRBV12-3 or TRBV12-4 and TRBJ2-7; 8 bases match TRBD1. The trim removed 1 base at V and 4 bases at J, leaving 3 bases unmatched. The CDR3 runs 14 residues. The CDR3 spells CASSLGTGRYEQYI. The CDR3 nucleotides are TGTGCCAGCAGTTTAGGGACAGGGCGGTACGAGCAGTACATC.

The sample holds a few counts of this clonotype. The genes are TRBV28 and TRBJ2-2, with D uncertain. V was clipped by 4 bases and J by 0 bases, with 18 bases between them. This CDR3 contains 18 residues. Germline assignment: CDR1 MDHEN and CDR2 SYDVKM. CDR3: CASSSAPPPTPNTGELFF. CDR3 DNA: TGTGCCAGCAGTTCTGCGCCTCCCCCAACTCCGAACACCGGGGAGCTGTTTTTT.

This clonotype has a count of ten or more. The chain is built from TRBV19 and TRBJ2-7; TRBD2 matches 7 bases. The CDR3 sequence is 15 residues long. The germline gives CDR1 LNHDA, CDR2 SQIVND (reference sequence). Trimming took 3 bases from V and 3 from J; bases not matched to a gene: 8. The CDR3 spells CASSMGPGTNYEQYF. The DNA of the CDR3 is TGTGCCAGTAGTATGGGTCCCGGGACTAACTACGAGCAGTACTTC.

This clonotype has more than one count but fewer than ten. This rearrangement joins TRBV19 to TRBJ2-7; TRBD2 might be the D (5 bases). V shed 3 bases and J shed 1 base, with 13 bases lying between them. The CDR3 loop spans 15 amino acids. Germline CDR1 LNHDA, CDR2 SQIVND (reference sequence). CDR3 nucleotides: TGTGCCAGTAGTATTTCGCTAGCCCCATCCTACGAGCAGTACTTC. Its translation: CASSISLAPSYEQYF.

The chain couples TRBV12-3 or TRBV12-4 to TRBJ2-1; D uncertain. Trimming stripped 3 bases from V and 6 bases from J, with 9 bases between. There are 13 residues in the CDR3. The CDR3 region is CASSFGPPNEQFF. The CDR3 region has the DNA TGTGCCAGCAGTTTTGGTCCCCCCAATGAGCAGTTCTTC.

The chain carries TRBV6-2 or TRBV6-3 and TRBJ2-7; TRBD2 is a possible D gene (5 bases). CDR3 length: 12 amino acids. V gave up 10 bases and J gave up 5 bases, with 15 bases separating them. Germline values: CDR1 MNHEY, CDR2 SVGEGT. The CDR3, as DNA: TGTGCCAAGCGGAGTCGGACCCACGAGCAGTACTTC. It encodes CAKRSRTHEQYF.

This clonotype occurred many times. The CDR3 protein is CASSLDSPYEQYF. The DNA of the CDR3 is TGTGCCAGCAGCTTGGACAGCCCCTACGAGCAGTACTTC. V gene TRBV7-8 combines with J gene TRBJ2-7; D might be TRBD1 (6 bases). This CDR3 region has 13 residues. Per the germline V gene, CDR1 is SGHVS and CDR2 is FQNEAQ. Trimming stripped 3 bases from V and 2 bases from J, with 8 bases between.

J is TRBJ2-7 and V is TRBV19; D perhaps matches TRBD1 (5 bases). Germline V lookup: CDR1 LNHDA, CDR2 SQIVND (reference sequence). There are 14 residues in the CDR3. The V gene lost 11 bases and the J gene lost 5 bases, with 22 bases spanning the gap. The CDR3 nucleotides read TGTGCCCGTTCAAGACCAGGGTTGGTACACGAGCAGTACTTC. Translating gives CARSRPGLVHEQYF.

Comments on this clonotype: A much larger clone differs from this one at a single base, so this may be a read error. Likely a read error: the CDR3 ends without its conserved phenylalanine or tryptophan. The rearrangement uses TRBV6-1 and TRBJ2-7; 8 bases map to TRBD1. From germline, CDR1 is MNHNS and CDR2 SASEGT. The CDR3 covers 13 residues. V shed 5 bases, J shed 7 bases, and the junction held 7 bases outside the gene matches. CDR3 loop: CASSFGQGREQYS. CDR3 nucleotide sequence: TGTGCCAGCAGTTTCGGACAGGGTAGGGAGCAGTACTCC.

This clonotype has more than one count but fewer than ten. This chain links TRBV12-3 or TRBV12-4 with TRBJ2-3; D might be TRBD1 (5 bases). The CDR3 runs to 18 residues. Trimming cost V 5 bases and J 1 base, with 22 bases left between them. The CDR3, as DNA: TGTGCCAGCAGTCCCCCCCCATCACCAACAGGCGGCACAGATACGCAGTATTTT. This translates into CASSPPPSPTGGTDTQYF.

There are a few counts of this clonotype. The chain recombines TRBV19 with TRBJ1-1; 7 bases line up with TRBD1. The CDR3 contains 12 residues. Germline V gene sequence: CDR1 LNHDA, CDR2 SQIVND (reference sequence). J gave up 4 bases and V 8 bases, and 4 bases lay outside the gene matches. DNA of the CDR3: TGTGCCAGTGAGGGGACAGTCACTGAAGCTTTCTTT. Amino acid sequence: CASEGTVTEAFF.

This clonotype has a handful of counts. The chain has TRBV20-1 and TRBJ2-7, with 10 bases lining up with TRBD1. The ends lost 2 bases at V and 0 bases at J; junction bases unmatched: 13. The CDR3 totals 18 residues. Per germline, CDR1 DFQATT and CDR2 SNEGSKA (reference sequence). The DNA of the CDR3 is TGCAGTGCTAGACGCTCGGACAGGGGGTTTCCCAGCTCCTACGAGCAGTACTTC. This translates into CSARRSDRGFPSSYEQYF.

This clonotype was detected ten times or more. The rearrangement joins TRBV9 to TRBJ2-7; D is possibly TRBD1 or TRBD2 (5 bases each). Germline values: CDR1 SGDLS, CDR2 YYNGEE. V lost 3 bases to trimming and J lost 9 bases, with 13 bases between them. The CDR3 extends over 12 amino acids. CDR3 sequence: CASSEDGARQYF. The CDR3 nucleotides are TGTGCCAGCAGCGAGGACGGGGCAAGGCAGTACTTC.

The table lists this clonotype with a few counts. This rearrangement joins TRBV28 to TRBJ2-1; 7 nucleotides match TRBD1. Losses at the gene ends were 7 bases for V and 4 bases for J; bases not matched to a gene: 10. The CDR3 loop spans 15 amino acids. Germline-derived CDR1 and CDR2 are MDHEN and SYDVKM. Here the CDR3 DNA reads TGTGCCAGCATCCCTGGACAGGACCTTTACAATGAGCAGTTCTTC. It encodes CASIPGQDLYNEQFF.

This clonotype has at least ten counts. The chain combines TRBV2 with TRBJ2-7; D is possibly TRBD2 (6 bases). This CDR3 is 12 amino acids long. The V gene lost 11 bases and the J gene lost 0 bases, with 11 bases spanning the gap. Germline CDR1 is SNHLY and CDR2 is FYNNEI. CDR3 nucleotide sequence: TGTGCCGGCGGGGCGAGCTCCTACGAGCAGTACTTC. Translating it yields CAGGASSYEQYF.

The chain joins TRBV27 to TRBJ2-1; no clear D gene. CDR1 and CDR2 (germline): MNHEY, SMNVEV (reference sequence). Trimming cost V 9 bases and J 7 bases, with 10 bases left between them. The CDR3 sequence is 11 residues long. CDR3 sequence: CASQTVNEQFF. In DNA form, the CDR3 reads TGTGCCAGTCAGACTGTTAATGAGCAGTTCTTC.

This clonotype was seen a few times. This chain connects TRBV20-1 to TRBJ2-1; 10 nucleotides agree with TRBD2. Germline CDR1 DFQATT, CDR2 SNEGSKA (reference sequence). Trimming took 1 base from V and 3 from J; bases not matched to a gene: 12. The CDR3 covers 18 residues. The CDR3 region is CSARVGTSVRKVYNEQFF. The CDR3 DNA reads as TGCAGTGCTAGAGTCGGGACTAGCGTACGGAAAGTCTACAATGAGCAGTTCTTC.

This clonotype occurred many times. This rearrangement joins TRBV28 to TRBJ1-5; D is ambiguous. Per the germline V gene, CDR1 is MDHEN and CDR2 is SYDVKM. This CDR3 comprises 13 residues. V was clipped by 3 bases and J by 6 bases, with 9 bases between them. This CDR3 reads CASSFLPGQPQHF. The CDR3 DNA sequence: TGTGCCAGCAGTTTTTTACCTGGTCAGCCCCAGCATTTT.

A few counts support this clonotype. The chain links TRBV27 to TRBJ2-7; TRBD2 aligns across 7 bases. The trim removed 6 bases at V and 2 bases at J, leaving 7 bases unmatched. Germline loops: CDR1 MNHEY, CDR2 SMNVEV (reference sequence). The length of the CDR3 is 14 residues. The CDR3 DNA reads TGTGCCAGCAGCCCCACTAGCGTTCCCTACGAGCAGTACTTC. This encodes CASSPTSVPYEQYF.

The chain employs TRBV7-2 and TRBJ2-7, with D possibly TRBD2 on 6 matching bases. Trimming removed 3 bases from V and 7 bases from J, with 16 bases in between. Looked up from germline, CDR1 is SGHTA and CDR2 is FQGNSA. CDR3 size: 14 residues. The DNA of the CDR3 is TGTGCCAGCAGCTTTCAGGACTACATGAGGGAGCAGTACTTC. Translation: CASSFQDYMREQYF.

The genes are TRBV5-6 and TRBJ2-1; perhaps TRBD1 as D (6 bases). The V gene lost 6 bases and the J gene lost 6 bases, with 16 bases spanning the gap. The CDR3 loop spans 14 amino acids. The V gene's germline CDR1 is SGHDT and CDR2 YYEEEE. The CDR3 nucleotides read TGTGCCAGCACCCGGACAGCGTTTCTCAATGAGCAGTTCTTC. Protein product: CASTRTAFLNEQFF.

To note about this clonotype: A read error is possible here, since a much larger clone lies one base away. Here the CDR3 omits its conserved ending phenylalanine or tryptophan, so a read error is the likely source. V is TRBV4-2 and J is TRBJ1-4, with D possibly matching TRBD1 (6 bases). Germline V gene sequence: CDR1 LGHNA, CDR2 YNFKEQ. The CDR3 runs 12 residues. V was clipped by 4 bases and J by 8 bases, with 8 bases between them. This chain's CDR3 is CASSPRGEKLFY. CDR3 DNA: TGTGCCAGCAGCCCCAGGGGCGAAAAACTGTTTTAT.

Notes on this clonotype: Being one base from a much bigger clone, this may be a read error. Given the absence of the conserved phenylalanine or tryptophan at the CDR3 end, a read error is likely. V usage is TRBV24-1 and J usage is TRBJ2-3; possibly TRBD1 or TRBD2 for D (5 bases each). Trimming removed 0 bases at V and 0 bases at J, with 9 bases between. CDR3 length equals 16 residues. Germline-derived CDR1 and CDR2 are KGHDR and SFDVKD. The CDR3 loop reads CATSDLRGDSTDTQYI. For the CDR3, the DNA is TGTGCCACCAGTGATTTGCGGGGCGATAGCACAGATACGCAGTATATT.

As for this clonotype: Being one base from a much bigger clone, this may be a read error. This chain links TRBV12-3 or TRBV12-4 with TRBJ2-3; the D call may be TRBD1 or TRBD2 (7 bases each). The CDR3 contains 13 residues. CDR3 nucleotides: TGTGCCAGCACAGGGGGGGTCACAGATACGCAGTGTTTT. This gives the protein CASTGGVTDTQCF.

As regards this clonotype: Because it lacks the conserved phenylalanine or tryptophan at the end, this CDR3 is likely a read error. Because the CDR3's place on the DNA is in doubt, the DNA is left out and the CDR3 is given as listed by TCRdb. The chain has TRBV20-1 and TRBJ2-3; the table names TRBD1, a call not compared with the DNA. The CDR3 adds up to 12 amino acids, both ends counted. Germline CDR1 and CDR2: DFQATT and SNEGSKA (reference sequence). The CDR3 sequence is CNRQLNTDTLYC.

The genes are TRBV19 and TRBJ1-5; D remains unclear. The CDR3 contains 16 residues. Germline V gene data show CDR1 as LNHDA and CDR2 as SQIVND (reference sequence). The V and J ends lost 3 bases and 4 bases respectively, with 16 bases between them. Written as DNA, the CDR3 is TGTGCCAGTAGTATCCGTCTAGGCTTCGAAAATCAGCCCCAGCATTTT. Its translation: CASSIRLGFENQPQHF.